These 29 T cell receptor beta chains came from one sample sequenced in a study of T cells in women clearing cervical HPV infection. Sequenced by immunoSEQ multiplex PCR; TCRdb stores in-frame clones only, minus some. Its clone listing holds tens of thousands of clones. The specimen sequenced was blood buffy coat. These receptors all come from a woman between 18 and 70 years old with a cervical HPV16 infection that either progressed to CIN3+ or cleared (not recorded which).

As regards this clone: The read halts 3 residues ahead of the CDR3 end, with the missing end drawn from the germline J gene. This chain uses TRBV7-2 with TRBJ2-3; TRBD2 aligns across 8 bases. The CDR3 runs 14 residues. The V gene's germline CDR1 is SGHTA and CDR2 FQGNSA. CDR3 loop: CASSPAGEQETQYF. CDR3 bases read: TGTGCCAGCAGTCCAGCGGGGGAGCAAGAGACG.

Comments on this clone: The read terminates 3 residues ahead of where the CDR3 ends, so the germline J gene completes it. The chain carries TRBV4-2 and TRBJ2-1; 11 bases match TRBD2. Trimming cost V 6 bases and J 0 bases; bases outside gene matches: 4. The CDR3 consists of 16 residues. The germline V gene has CDR1 LGHNA and CDR2 YNFKEQ. The covered CDR3 bases are TGTGCCAGCAGGTATACTAGCGGGAGCTCCTACAATGAG. Its protein is CASRYTSGSSYNE. The whole CDR3 sequence reads CASRYTSGSSYNEQFF.

Of note for this clone: A read error may produce the germline difference seen at one junction end. The read falls 3 residues short of the CDR3 end, and the missing part is taken from the germline J gene. The chain carries TRBV4-2 and TRBJ2-5, with D maybe TRBD1 (5 bases). The CDR3 loop spans 13 amino acids. Germline values: CDR1 LGHNA, CDR2 YNFKEQ. The DNA read from the CDR3 is TGCGCCAGCGCCAGGGATGGGCAAGAGACC. Protein product: CASARDGQET. The full CDR3 reads CASARDGQETQYF.

A remark on this clone: Read coverage stops 3 residues before the CDR3 terminus; the germline J gene supplies the remainder. This chain links TRBV2 with TRBJ1-1, with 7 positions matching TRBD1. This CDR3 comprises 16 residues. Germline values: CDR1 SNHLY, CDR2 FYNNEI. Here the CDR3 reads CASNSHGTEKFETAFF. The sequenced CDR3 bases are TGTGCCAGCAATAGTCACGGGACAGAGAAATTTGAGACA.

The CDR3 spells CASKVSGGYNEQFF. The CDR3 DNA, read in part, is TGTGCCAGTAAAGTGAGCGGGGGTTACAATGAG. V usage is TRBV19 and J usage is TRBJ2-1; 8 bases line up with TRBD2. The missing CDR3 end, 3 residues past where the read stops, is filled in from the germline J gene. The J segment lost 4 bases and the V segment lost 7 bases, leaving 6 bases of the junction unmatched. The CDR3 extends over 14 amino acids. From germline, CDR1 is LNHDA and CDR2 SQIVND (reference sequence).

Points on this clone: Read data end 3 residues before the CDR3 end; the end is taken from the germline J gene. The rearrangement uses TRBV11-2 and TRBJ1-4; 10 nucleotides agree with TRBD1. CDR3 length equals 14 residues. The V gene's germline CDR1 is SGHAT and CDR2 FQNNGV. J gave up 7 bases and V 4 bases, and 3 bases lay outside the gene matches. CDR3 DNA, as far as it was read: TGTGCCAGCAGCTACCGGGACAGGGGTGAAAAA. Translating it yields CASSYRDRGEK. In full, the CDR3 is CASSYRDRGEKLFF. Supplemented by reference TRBV11-2 and TRBJ1-4, the full variable domain reads EAGVAQSPRYKIIEKRQSVAFWCNPISGHATLYWYQQILGQGPKLLIQFQNNGVVDDSQLPKDRFSAERLKGVDSTLKIQPAKLEDSAVYLCASSYRDRGEKLFFGSGTQLSVL.

A word on this clone: The read terminates 3 residues ahead of where the CDR3 ends, so the germline J gene completes it. The rearrangement uses TRBV30 and TRBJ1-2; no clear D gene. The CDR3 consists of 11 residues. The germline V gene has CDR1 GTSNPN and CDR2 SVGIG (reference sequence). CDR3 bases read: TGTGCCTGGAGTAAGGGTGGGGGC. Protein: CAWSKGGG. From start to end, the CDR3 is CAWSKGGGYTF.

Remarks on this clone: The read terminates 3 residues ahead of where the CDR3 ends, so the germline J gene completes it. V and J are TRBV19 and TRBJ2-4, with 9 bases matching TRBD2. The CDR3 sequence is 13 residues long. Per germline, CDR1 LNHDA and CDR2 SQIVND (reference sequence). The CDR3 DNA, read in part, is TGTGCCAGTAGTGCGGGGGGGACCTATGGT. Encoded protein: CASSAGGTYG. From start to end, the CDR3 is CASSAGGTYGQYF.

As concerns this clone: The CDR3 end lies 3 residues beyond the end of the read and is filled in from the germline J gene. The rearrangement joins TRBV18 to TRBJ2-7; TRBD1 matches 9 bases. This CDR3 region has 14 residues. Germline V gives CDR1 KGHSH, CDR2 LQKENI. Losses at the gene ends were 3 bases for V and 3 bases for J; bases not matched to a gene: 3. The covered CDR3 bases are TGTGCCAGCTCACCCGGGACAGGGAACTACGAG. This codes for CASSPGTGNYE. The whole CDR3 protein is CASSPGTGNYEQYF.

Concerning this clone itself: The sequence runs out 3 residues before the end of the CDR3; the remainder is reconstructed from the germline J gene. The rearrangement joins TRBV20-1 to TRBJ2-5; TRBD1 might be the D (5 bases). V lost 5 bases to trimming and J lost 5 bases, with 21 bases between them. CDR1 and CDR2 from the germline V gene are DFQATT and SNEGSKA (reference sequence). The CDR3 covers 15 residues. The CDR3 region is CSAPDARATRETQYF. The DNA read from the CDR3 is TGCAGTGCTCCCGACGCCAGGGCGACACGGGAGACC.

With regard to this clone: The read terminates 3 residues ahead of where the CDR3 ends, so the germline J gene completes it. This chain connects TRBV2 to TRBJ2-3, with unresolved D. The CDR3 runs to 15 residues. The germline CDR1 and CDR2 sequences are SNHLY and FYNNEI. The covered CDR3 bases are TGTGCCAGCAGTGAACACTACTCGTACCAAGAGACG. Translation gives CASSEHYSYQET. In full, the CDR3 reads CASSEHYSYQETQYF.

With respect to this clone: The read comes to an end 3 residues before the CDR3 does, leaving the germline J gene to fill in the end. The rearrangement uses TRBV4-2 and TRBJ2-2, with 8 nucleotides matching TRBD1. V shed 4 bases and J 5 bases; nucleotides not matched to a gene: 12. The CDR3 runs to 17 residues. From germline, CDR1 is LGHNA and CDR2 YNFKEQ. CDR3 bases read: TGTGCCAGCAGCCTTCTAGAGGACAGGGTCTCAACCGGGGAG. Translating gives CASSLLEDRVSTGE. The CDR3 in its entirety is CASSLLEDRVSTGELFF.

A remark on this clone: The junction does not match germline at one end; this may be a read error. Partial CDR3 DNA: TGTGGCTGGGGGGACACCGATAATTCACCC. Amino acids: CGWGDTDNSP. The full-length CDR3 reads as CGWGDTDNSPLHF. The rearrangement links TRBV30 to TRBJ1-6; D might be TRBD1 (6 bases). Sequencing ends 3 residues short of the CDR3 end; the germline J gene provides the rest. The CDR3 runs to 13 residues. The germline V gene encodes CDR1 GTSNPN and CDR2 SVGIG (reference sequence).

The chain's CDR3 is CASSQDSYTGELFF. The covered CDR3 bases are TGTGCCAGCAGCCAAGATTCATACACCGGGGAG. The chain recombines TRBV4-2 with TRBJ2-2; D unclear. The CDR3 goes on 3 residues after the read ends, and that part is filled in from the germline J gene. CDR3 length: 14 residues. Germline assignment: CDR1 LGHNA and CDR2 YNFKEQ. Trimming removed 0 bases at V and 3 bases at J, with 5 bases between.

A note on this clone: The missing CDR3 end, 3 residues past where the read stops, is filled in from the germline J gene. The V call is TRBV19, the J call TRBJ1-5; weak D call: TRBD1 (5 bases). The germline V and J ends were trimmed by 5 bases and 1 base, with 12 bases remaining between them. Looked up from germline, CDR1 is LNHDA and CDR2 is SQIVND (reference sequence). CDR3 length: 15 amino acids. The CDR3 bases that were read are TGTGCCAGTAGTGTCATGACAGCGAGCAATCAGCCC. Its translation is CASSVMTASNQP. The whole CDR3 sequence is CASSVMTASNQPQHF.

About this clone: The read is 3 residues too short to cover the CDR3 end, so that end is filled in from the germline J gene. Within the sample, other DNA sequences also encode this same CDR3. The rearrangement uses TRBV5-6 and TRBJ2-7; the D gene is possibly TRBD1 (5 bases). Germline loops: CDR1 SGHDT, CDR2 YYEEEE. V dropped 0 bases and J dropped 4 bases, with 8 bases sitting between them. This CDR3 spans 13 amino acids. The chain's CDR3 is CASSLEGAYEQYF. The sequenced part of the CDR3 DNA is TGTGCCAGCAGCTTGGAAGGGGCGTACGAG.

Regarding this clone: From the germline J gene comes the end of the CDR3, since the read stops 3 residues before it. The J gene is TRBJ2-5, the V gene TRBV12-3 or TRBV12-4; TRBD1 might be the D (6 bases). This CDR3 is built from 14 residues. V shed 3 bases and J shed 5 bases, with 13 bases lying between them. CDR3 bases read: TGTGCCAGCAGTTTGGGGACACTTAGGGAGACC. It yields the protein CASSLGTLRET. The CDR3 in full is CASSLGTLRETQYF.

In the case of this clone: The CDR3 goes on 3 residues after the read ends, and that part is filled in from the germline J gene. The V and J genes are TRBV18 and TRBJ1-2; 7 bases are a match to TRBD1. There are 13 residues in the CDR3. V was clipped by 3 bases and J by 6 bases; unmatched bases: 4. Germline V gives CDR1 KGHSH, CDR2 LQKENI. The covered CDR3 bases are TGTGCCAGCTCACCCGACAGGGCGGATGGC. Its translation is CASSPDRADG. The complete CDR3 protein is CASSPDRADGYTF.

To note about this clone: Read data end 3 residues before the CDR3 end; the end is taken from the germline J gene. The V gene is TRBV19, the J gene TRBJ1-1; unclear D gene. V was pared by 4 bases and J by 3 bases, with 9 bases between. Germline V gene data show CDR1 as LNHDA and CDR2 as SQIVND (reference sequence). The CDR3 totals 13 residues. The CDR3 DNA, read in part, is TGTGCCAGTAGTAGAGAAGGTGACACTGAA. This translates into CASSREGDTE. In full, the CDR3 reads CASSREGDTEAFF.

Points on this clone: The read ends 3 residues shy of where the CDR3 ends; the end is completed using the germline J gene. The chain joins TRBV5-1 to TRBJ2-1, with TRBD2 identical over 10 bases. Losses at the gene ends were 3 bases for V and 4 bases for J; bases not matched to a gene: 10. The CDR3 extends over 17 amino acids. From germline, CDR1 is SGHRS and CDR2 YFSETQ. The DNA read from the CDR3 is TGCGCCAGCAGCTCCGACAGCGGGGGGGACCTATACAATGAG. Its protein product is CASSSDSGGDLYNE. The whole CDR3 sequence reads CASSSDSGGDLYNEQFF.

As for this clone: The missing CDR3 end, 3 residues past where the read stops, is filled in from the germline J gene. This chain links TRBV30 with TRBJ2-1; TRBD2 might be the D (6 bases). The germline V gene encodes CDR1 GTSNPN and CDR2 SVGIG (reference sequence). V lost 3 bases to trimming and J lost 8 bases, with 20 bases between them. The CDR3 has 15 residues. The sequenced part of the CDR3 DNA is TGTGCCTGGAGCCCGGGGGTGGCCCCGGGGGATGAG. Its protein product is CAWSPGVAPGDE. The full CDR3 reads CAWSPGVAPGDEQFF. Complete variable domain (other parts from reference TRBV30 and TRBJ2-1): SQTIHQWPATLVQPVGSPLSLECTVEGTSNPNLYWYRQAAGRGLQLLFYSVGIGQISSEVPQNLSASRPQDRQFILSSKKLLLSDSGFYLCAWSPGVAPGDEQFFGPGTRLTVL.

As regards this clone: The read halts 3 residues ahead of the CDR3 end, with the missing end drawn from the germline J gene. The V and J genes are TRBV7-6 and TRBJ2-6; D gene ambiguous. The germline CDR1 and CDR2 sequences are SGHVS and FNYEAQ. V dropped 1 base and J dropped 0 bases, with 7 bases sitting between them. The CDR3 sequence is 16 residues long. This CDR3 is CASSLEGSSGANVLTF. Partial CDR3 DNA: TGTGCCAGCAGCTTAGAAGGGTCCTCTGGGGCCAACGTC.

On this clone: The CDR3 end falls 3 residues outside the read, so it is completed with the germline J gene. This chain links TRBV2 with TRBJ2-5; 12 bases align to TRBD1. The CDR3 covers 14 residues. With V trimmed by 9 bases and J by 5 bases, 7 bases remained unmatched. Germline CDR1 and CDR2: SNHLY and FYNNEI. The sequenced part of the CDR3 DNA is TGTGCCAGTTCCGGGACAGGGGGCCCTGAGACC. Translation gives CASSGTGGPET. The whole CDR3 reads CASSGTGGPETQYF.

With regard to this clone: The same CDR3 can be traced to other DNA sequences in this sample. CDR3 DNA, as far as it was read: TGTGCCAGCAGTGGCGGGTCCTACACCGGGGAG. This codes for CASSGGSYTGE. Given in full, the CDR3 is CASSGGSYTGELFF. The rearrangement uses TRBV2 and TRBJ2-2, with a weak D call TRBD2 (5 bases). The read terminates 3 residues ahead of where the CDR3 ends, so the germline J gene completes it. V was shortened by 4 bases and J by 3 bases, with 9 bases between the two germline ends. From germline, CDR1 is SNHLY and CDR2 FYNNEI. The CDR3 runs to 14 residues.

On this clone: The read falls 3 residues short of the CDR3 end, and the missing part is taken from the germline J gene. The V call is TRBV5-1, the J call TRBJ2-7; 7 bases align to TRBD1. This CDR3 has 14 amino acids. With 4 bases clipped from V and 2 bases from J, the junction kept 6 bases outside the gene matches. CDR1 and CDR2 from the germline V gene are SGHRS and YFSETQ. The CDR3 region is CASSVTGQPYEQYF. Partial CDR3 DNA: TGCGCCAGCAGCGTTACGGGACAGCCCTACGAG.

Details on this clone: The read falls 3 residues short of the CDR3 end, and the missing part is taken from the germline J gene. The chain links TRBV30 to TRBJ1-2; tentatively, D is TRBD1 (5 bases). This CDR3 region has 13 residues. Per the germline V gene, CDR1 is GTSNPN and CDR2 is SVGIG (reference sequence). Trimming shortened V by 0 bases and J by 0 bases, and 5 bases separated the two germline ends. Partial CDR3 DNA: TGTGCCTGGAGTGTACAGGCTAACTATGGC. Amino acid sequence: CAWSVQANYG. In full, the CDR3 reads CAWSVQANYGYTF.

Details on this clone: Compared with germline, one end of the junction differs, possibly owing to a read error. The CDR3 goes on 3 residues after the read ends, and that part is filled in from the germline J gene. The sample contains more than one DNA sequence encoding this CDR3. V is TRBV18 and J is TRBJ1-3; tentatively, D is TRBD1 (5 bases). From germline, CDR1 is KGHSH and CDR2 LQKENI. This CDR3 region has 17 residues. The part of the CDR3 DNA that was read is TGTGCCAGCTCACCATCCCCTCAGGGCCTCTCTGGAAACACT. Translation: CASSPSPQGLSGNT. The complete CDR3 protein is CASSPSPQGLSGNTIYF.

Remarks on this clone: The read comes to an end 3 residues before the CDR3 does, leaving the germline J gene to fill in the end. This chain joins TRBV18 and TRBJ2-5; 12 positions match TRBD2. Germline CDR1 reads KGHSH; CDR2 reads LQKENI. The CDR3 runs 19 residues. V shed 1 base, J shed 5 bases, and the junction held 14 bases outside the gene matches. The CDR3: CASSPRSLAGGPGEETQYF. CDR3 bases read: TGTGCCAGCTCACCACGTTCGCTAGCGGGAGGGCCGGGTGAGGAGACC.

Comment on this clone: The DNA ends 3 residues before the CDR3 does, and the rest of the CDR3 is filled in from the germline J gene. The genes are TRBV7-2 and TRBJ2-1, with TRBD2 identical over 7 bases. The junction had 5 bases not matched to a gene; V was cut back by 3 bases and J by 3 bases. This CDR3 has 15 amino acids. Germline CDR1 SGHTA, CDR2 FQGNSA. The covered CDR3 bases are TGTGCCAGCAGCTTTTCTAGCGGAAACTACAATGAG. This gives the protein CASSFSSGNYNE. The full CDR3 reads CASSFSSGNYNEQFF.